The subject of this entry is one TCR beta chain. Preparation of the TCRbeta library involved a method that used unique molecular identifiers. TCRdb redid the calling of the PCR reads with MiXCR, one entry per CDR3 protein. In the table there are approximately 200,000 distinct CDR3 sequences, about 14% of which are singletons. This sample is part of a study of T-cell reconstitution after alpha-beta-depleted transplantation in children. The length of the CDR3 is 15 residues. Germline V gene data show CDR1 as DFQATT and CDR2 as SNEGSKA (reference sequence). The V end was cut by 1 base, the J end by 2 bases, with 14 bases between.

This material consisted of PBMCs from the stem cell graft donor, taken from the stem cell graft. The J gene is TRBJ1-1, the V gene TRBV20-1; TRBD1 might be the D (6 bases). This receptor was taken from a human donor who donated a stem cell graft to a child with acute lymphoblastic leukemia. The CDR3 spells CSARGQEGLNTEAFF. CDR3 nucleotides: TGCAGTGCTAGAGGACAGGAGGGCCTAAACACTGAAGCTTTCTTT.